Given below is one TCR beta chain in context. The data belong to a study of blood T cell repertoires in COVID-19. Study summary: Spain, Italy and the United States supplied samples that represented acute and convalescent COVID-19. The analysed material was cDNA or gDNA that came from T cells, B-cell-depleted T cells, or PBMCs.

As processed by the authors: For nucleated cells, counts were estimated from reference gene primer amplification. This table comes from immunoSEQ multiplex PCR, and its TCRdb copy is limited to in-frame clones, with some not included. V and J calls and clone size come straight from that table; D and trimming were deduced from the DNA. The sample carries about 90,000 clones, around 72% recorded once. The CDR3 has 12 amino acids. V lost 4 bases to trimming and J lost 3 bases, with 7 bases between them. Germline V gene data show CDR1 as SGHTS and CDR2 as YDEGEE. The receptor's source is a woman older than 75 with acute or convalescent COVID-19. The rearrangement links TRBV5-8 to TRBJ1-2; D unclear. The specimen sequenced was peripheral blood. CDR3 nucleotides: TGTGCCAGCAGCAGGAGTTACTATGGCTACACCTTC. Translated: CASSRSYYGYTF.